This T cell receptor beta chain was identified during a study of spatial heterogeneity in lung cancer. The CDR3 loop spans 15 amino acids. V was clipped by 1 base and J by 2 bases, with 12 bases between them. Germline V gene lookup returns CDR1 SGHAT and CDR2 FQNNGV. On each TCR cDNA molecule, a unique molecular identifier was present. TCRdb re-called the 5' RACE reads with MiXCR, one entry per CDR3 protein. This table holds 9,000 or so distinct CDR3 sequences, around 3.9% found once. Time point: blood taken at disease recurrence. Unsorted whole RNA samples from tumor, nontumor lung or frozen PBMC were sequenced. This clonotype was counted ten times or more. This beta chain is a stray sequence in a library constructed for alpha chains; its clone size is not meaningful.

The starting material was PBMCs, obtained at recurrence. The clonotype was recovered from a female donor with early-stage non-small cell lung cancer. The gene calls are TRBV11-2 and TRBJ2-7; D is perhaps TRBD1 (5 bases). Written as DNA, the CDR3 is TGTGCCAGCAGCTTAGGTGGCAGGGCGACCTACGAGCAGTACTTC. This translates into CASSLGGRATYEQYF.